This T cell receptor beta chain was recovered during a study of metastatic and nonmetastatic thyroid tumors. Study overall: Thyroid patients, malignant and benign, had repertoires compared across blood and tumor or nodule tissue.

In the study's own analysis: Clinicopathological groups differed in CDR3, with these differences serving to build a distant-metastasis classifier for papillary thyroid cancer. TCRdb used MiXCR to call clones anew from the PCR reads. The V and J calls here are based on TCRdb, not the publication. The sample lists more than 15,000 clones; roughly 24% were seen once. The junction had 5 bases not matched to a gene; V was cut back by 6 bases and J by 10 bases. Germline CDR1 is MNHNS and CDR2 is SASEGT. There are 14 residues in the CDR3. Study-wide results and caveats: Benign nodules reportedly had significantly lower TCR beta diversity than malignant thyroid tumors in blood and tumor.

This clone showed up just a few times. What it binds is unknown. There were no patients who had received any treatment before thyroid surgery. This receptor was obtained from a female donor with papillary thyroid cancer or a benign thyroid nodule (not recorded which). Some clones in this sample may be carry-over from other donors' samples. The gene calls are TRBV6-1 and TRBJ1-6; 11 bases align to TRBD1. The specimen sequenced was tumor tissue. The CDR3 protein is CASRWTGGSSPLHF. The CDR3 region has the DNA TGTGCCAGCAGGTGGACAGGGGGCAGCTCACCCCTCCACTTT.